A selection of T cell receptor beta chains follows, all from one sample in a study of blood T cell repertoires in COVID-19. TCRdb's table, derived via immunoSEQ multiplex PCR, lists solely in-frame clones and lacks some. The sample carries about 150,000 clones, approximately 88% recorded once. Specimen: PBMCs or T cells enriched from blood (not recorded which). The source is a man between 65 and 80 years old who had been exposed to COVID-19. CDR3s include the opening cysteine and the closing phenylalanine or tryptophan. Each record gives: V gene, clone size, J gene, D gene, CDR3 DNA, CDR3 protein. The D gene is left open where the match is weak. Only some rows state a clone size, as once, few, many or a class for expanded clones.

V gene: TRBV11-2; clone size: .; J gene: TRBJ2-7; D gene: TRBD2; CDR3 DNA: TGTGCCAGCAGCTTAACCCCGGGGGGGGACTACGAGCAGTACTTC; CDR3 protein: CASSLTPGGDYEQYF
V gene: TRBV18; clone size: .; J gene: TRBJ2-5; D gene: .; CDR3 DNA: TGTGCCAGCTCAACTTACCAAGAGACCCAGTACTTC; CDR3 protein: CASSTYQETQYF
V gene: TRBV5-1; clone size: .; J gene: TRBJ2-7; D gene: .; CDR3 DNA: TGCGCCAGCAGCAGTGAGTCGGCAGGTGGAGAGCAGTACTTC; CDR3 protein: CASSSESAGGEQYF
V gene: TRBV14; clone size: .; J gene: TRBJ1-6; D gene: .; CDR3 DNA: TGTGCCAGCAGCCAAGATTTGAGGCCCAGGGGTTCACCCCTCCACTTT; CDR3 protein: CASSQDLRPRGSPLHF
V gene: TRBV28; clone size: .; J gene: TRBJ1-5; D gene: TRBD1; CDR3 DNA: TGTGCCAGCAGCACGACAGGGGGCGCGCAGCCCCAGCATTTT; CDR3 protein: CASSTTGGAQPQHF
V gene: TRBV11-3; clone size: .; J gene: TRBJ2-1; D gene: TRBD1; CDR3 DNA: TGTGCCAGCAGCTCAGGGGGCTCCTACAATGAGCAGTTCTTC; CDR3 protein: CASSSGGSYNEQFF
V gene: TRBV4-3; clone size: .; J gene: TRBJ2-5; D gene: TRBD2; CDR3 DNA: TGCGCCAGCAGCCGAGCAGGCGGGAGGGGTGAGACCCAGTACTTC; CDR3 protein: CASSRAGGRGETQYF
V gene: TRBV5-5; clone size: .; J gene: TRBJ1-5; D gene: .; CDR3 DNA: TGTGCCAGCAGCTTGATGCAGGGTAGTCAGCCCCAGCATTTT; CDR3 protein: CASSLMQGSQPQHF
V gene: TRBV7-2; clone size: .; J gene: TRBJ2-7; D gene: .; CDR3 DNA: TGTGCCAGCAGCTTACCCGGGACTTTCCTCTTCTACGAGCAGTACTTC; CDR3 protein: CASSLPGTFLFYEQYF
V gene: TRBV5-4; clone size: .; J gene: TRBJ2-1; D gene: TRBD2; CDR3 DNA: TGTGCCAGCAGCCGCCGGGGAGGGGACTACAATGAGCAGTTCTTC; CDR3 protein: CASSRRGGDYNEQFF
V gene: TRBV20-1; clone size: .; J gene: TRBJ2-1; D gene: .; CDR3 DNA: TGCAGTGCTAGTAATCCCCTAGCCCACTCCTACAATGAGCAGTTCTTC; CDR3 protein: CSASNPLAHSYNEQFF
V gene: TRBV7-2; clone size: .; J gene: TRBJ2-5; D gene: TRBD2; CDR3 DNA: TGTGCCAGCAGCTTAGCTCTACTAGCGGGAGGGCCGGGAGAGACCCAGTACTTC; CDR3 protein: CASSLALLAGGPGETQYF
V gene: TRBV4-3; clone size: few; J gene: TRBJ2-1; D gene: .; CDR3 DNA: TGCGCCAGCAGCCAAGACCCGCGGGCCTCCTACAATGAGCAGTTCTTC; CDR3 protein: CASSQDPRASYNEQFF
V gene: TRBV10-3; clone size: once; J gene: TRBJ2-6; D gene: .; CDR3 DNA: TGTGCCATCAGTGAGGGTTTCAGGTCCTCTGGGGCCAACGTCCTGACTTTC; CDR3 protein: CAISEGFRSSGANVLTF
V gene: TRBV29-1; clone size: .; J gene: TRBJ2-1; D gene: TRBD1; CDR3 DNA: TGCAGCGCTGGGCACAGGGGGTCCTACAATGAGCAGTTCTTC; CDR3 protein: CSAGHRGSYNEQFF
V gene: TRBV7-6; clone size: .; J gene: TRBJ1-5; D gene: TRBD1; CDR3 DNA: TGTGCCAGCAGCTTAGGGACAGGGGGGAATCAGCCCCAGCATTTT; CDR3 protein: CASSLGTGGNQPQHF
V gene: TRBV27; clone size: .; J gene: TRBJ2-2; D gene: .; CDR3 DNA: TGTGCCAGCAGTTTAATACAAGTCACGAACACCGGGGAGCTGTTTTTT; CDR3 protein: CASSLIQVTNTGELFF
V gene: TRBV28; clone size: .; J gene: TRBJ2-6; D gene: .; CDR3 DNA: TGTGCCAGCAGTTCCGCGGGGCTTGGGGCCAACGTCCTGACTTTC; CDR3 protein: CASSSAGLGANVLTF
V gene: TRBV9; clone size: .; J gene: TRBJ2-5; D gene: TRBD2; CDR3 DNA: TGTGCCAGCAGCGGTGGACTAGCGGGGGGGCAAGAGACCCAGTACTTC; CDR3 protein: CASSGGLAGGQETQYF
V gene: TRBV10-1; clone size: .; J gene: TRBJ2-1; D gene: .; CDR3 DNA: TGCGCCAGCAGTGAGTCGACTGTCCGCCATGAGCAGTTCTTC; CDR3 protein: CASSESTVRHEQFF
V gene: TRBV28; clone size: .; J gene: TRBJ1-2; D gene: TRBD1; CDR3 DNA: TGTGCCAGCAGTCTTTTACAGGGGATTGGCTACACCTTC; CDR3 protein: CASSLLQGIGYTF
V gene: TRBV3-1/TRBV3-2; clone size: .; J gene: TRBJ1-1; D gene: TRBD1; CDR3 DNA: TGTGCCAGCAGTACACAGGGGACTGAAGCTTTCTTT; CDR3 protein: CASSTQGTEAFF
V gene: TRBV9; clone size: .; J gene: TRBJ1-2; D gene: TRBD1; CDR3 DNA: TGTGCCAGCAGCGTAGGTCAGGGGGCCTACTATGGCTACACCTTC; CDR3 protein: CASSVGQGAYYGYTF
V gene: TRBV5-1; clone size: once; J gene: TRBJ2-7; D gene: TRBD2; CDR3 DNA: TGCGCCAGCAGCGTGAGCAGCGGGAGGTCCTACGAGCAGTACTTC; CDR3 protein: CASSVSSGRSYEQYF
V gene: TRBV6-2/TRBV6-3; clone size: few; J gene: TRBJ2-7; D gene: TRBD2; CDR3 DNA: TGTGCCAGCAGTTGGTTAGCGGGAGAAACGTACGAGCAGTACTTC; CDR3 protein: CASSWLAGETYEQYF
V gene: TRBV4-1; clone size: .; J gene: TRBJ1-2; D gene: TRBD1; CDR3 DNA: TGCGCCAGCAGCCAACCACGGGACAGGGTATCTAAGACCTATGGCTACACCTTC; CDR3 protein: CASSQPRDRVSKTYGYTF
V gene: TRBV4-3; clone size: .; J gene: TRBJ1-6; D gene: .; CDR3 DNA: TGCGCCAGCAGCCAATTTCCTGAGGGAGGCTCACCCCTCCACTTT; CDR3 protein: CASSQFPEGGSPLHF
V gene: TRBV14; clone size: once; J gene: TRBJ2-3; D gene: TRBD1; CDR3 DNA: TGTGCCAGCAGCCAAGTCACAGGGGGCACAGATACGCAGTATTTT; CDR3 protein: CASSQVTGGTDTQYF
V gene: TRBV4-3; clone size: .; J gene: TRBJ1-2; D gene: TRBD1; CDR3 DNA: TGCGCCAGCAGCCCGGGACAGGCTAACGGCTACACCTTC; CDR3 protein: CASSPGQANGYTF
V gene: TRBV2; clone size: .; J gene: TRBJ2-7; D gene: TRBD1; CDR3 DNA: TGTGCCAGCGGAGGCCAACAGCCGGGACAGGGCATTGAATACGAGCAGTACTTC; CDR3 protein: CASGGQQPGQGIEYEQYF
V gene: TRBV10-2; clone size: .; J gene: TRBJ1-1; D gene: .; CDR3 DNA: TGCGCCAGCAAAGGGGGAAGTTTTGGGACTGAAGCTTTCTTT; CDR3 protein: CASKGGSFGTEAFF
V gene: TRBV6-2/TRBV6-3; clone size: .; J gene: TRBJ2-7; D gene: TRBD1; CDR3 DNA: TGTGCCAGCAGTTACGACAGGGGGCGCTTCTACGAGCAGTACTTC; CDR3 protein: CASSYDRGRFYEQYF
V gene: TRBV3-1/TRBV3-2; clone size: few; J gene: TRBJ1-2; D gene: .; CDR3 DNA: TGTGCCAGCAGCCAAGGTGGTATTAGCTATGGCTACACCTTC; CDR3 protein: CASSQGGISYGYTF
V gene: TRBV5-1; clone size: .; J gene: TRBJ1-5; D gene: .; CDR3 DNA: TGCGCCAGCAGCTACGGGACACCAGGTGGGCCCCAGCATTTT; CDR3 protein: CASSYGTPGGPQHF
V gene: TRBV3-1/TRBV3-2; clone size: .; J gene: TRBJ2-5; D gene: .; CDR3 DNA: TGTGCCAGCAGCCAAGATAAGGGGGGAGGGCCTGGAGAGACCCAGTACTTC; CDR3 protein: CASSQDKGGGPGETQYF
V gene: TRBV5-1; clone size: few; J gene: TRBJ1-2; D gene: .; CDR3 DNA: TGCGCCAGCAGCTCCCCTGACAGGATAGCTAACTATGGCTACACCTTC; CDR3 protein: CASSSPDRIANYGYTF
V gene: TRBV30; clone size: .; J gene: TRBJ1-2; D gene: .; CDR3 DNA: TGTGCCTGGAAGACAGAATGGAATGGCTACACCTTC; CDR3 protein: CAWKTEWNGYTF
V gene: TRBV12-5; clone size: few; J gene: TRBJ1-1; D gene: .; CDR3 DNA: TGTGCTAGTGGTCAAGGACAGTCTGAAGCTTTCTTT; CDR3 protein: CASGQGQSEAFF
V gene: TRBV7-9; clone size: .; J gene: TRBJ1-1; D gene: .; CDR3 DNA: TGTGCCAGCAGCTTAGTAACAGAGAACACTGAAGCTTTCTTT; CDR3 protein: CASSLVTENTEAFF
V gene: TRBV4-2; clone size: .; J gene: TRBJ2-2; D gene: TRBD2; CDR3 DNA: TGTGCCAGCAGCCAAGAAGGGACTAGCGGCACCGGGGAGCTGTTTTTT; CDR3 protein: CASSQEGTSGTGELFF
V gene: TRBV10-2; clone size: .; J gene: TRBJ2-7; D gene: TRBD2; CDR3 DNA: TGCGCCAGCAAGAGTAGCGGGACAAACTACGAGCAGTACTTC; CDR3 protein: CASKSSGTNYEQYF
V gene: TRBV5-4; clone size: .; J gene: TRBJ2-1; D gene: .; CDR3 DNA: TGTGCCAGCAGCACACAGATGAGCTCCTACAATGAGCAGTTCTTC; CDR3 protein: CASSTQMSSYNEQFF
V gene: TRBV28; clone size: once; J gene: TRBJ2-5; D gene: TRBD2; CDR3 DNA: TGTGCCAGCAGTTTACGGACGCGACTAGCGGGAGATGCCGGGACCCAGTACTTC; CDR3 protein: CASSLRTRLAGDAGTQYF
V gene: TRBV21-1; clone size: once; J gene: TRBJ1-6; D gene: .; CDR3 DNA: TGTGCCAGCAGCAATGTAAGAGTCTCGGGGAATTCACCCCTCCACTTT; CDR3 protein: CASSNVRVSGNSPLHF
V gene: TRBV7-2; clone size: .; J gene: TRBJ2-1; D gene: TRBD2; CDR3 DNA: TGTGCCAGCAGCTTAGGACTAGCGGGCAATGAGCAGTTCTTC; CDR3 protein: CASSLGLAGNEQFF
V gene: TRBV27; clone size: .; J gene: TRBJ2-2; D gene: TRBD1; CDR3 DNA: TGTGCCAGCAGTGCTCAGGGGGCGCAAGGCGGGGAGCTGTTTTTT; CDR3 protein: CASSAQGAQGGELFF
V gene: TRBV19; clone size: .; J gene: TRBJ1-1; D gene: .; CDR3 DNA: TGTGCCAGTAGTATTCGACAGGTTGAAGCTTTCTTT; CDR3 protein: CASSIRQVEAFF
V gene: TRBV2; clone size: .; J gene: TRBJ1-1; D gene: TRBD1; CDR3 DNA: TGTGCCAGCAGCGACAGGGGGTACACTGAAGCTTTCTTT; CDR3 protein: CASSDRGYTEAFF
V gene: TRBV1; clone size: .; J gene: TRBJ1-5; D gene: .; CDR3 DNA: .; CDR3 protein: CTSSQGQGYRCRNQPQHF
V gene: TRBV27; clone size: few; J gene: TRBJ1-6; D gene: TRBD1; CDR3 DNA: TGTGCCAGTAACAGGGGGTATAATTCACCCCTCCACTTT; CDR3 protein: CASNRGYNSPLHF
V gene: TRBV30; clone size: .; J gene: TRBJ2-2; D gene: .; CDR3 DNA: TGTGCCTGGGCCCTTACGGGGGTCACCGGGGAGCTGTTTTTT; CDR3 protein: CAWALTGVTGELFF
V gene: TRBV19; clone size: once; J gene: TRBJ2-1; D gene: .; CDR3 DNA: TGTGCCAGTAGTTCCCGACTAGTCGGCGGGTACAATGAGCAGTTCTTC; CDR3 protein: CASSSRLVGGYNEQFF
V gene: TRBV14; clone size: few; J gene: TRBJ2-7; D gene: TRBD2; CDR3 DNA: TGTGCCAGCAGCCAAGCAGTCCTAGCGGGGGGGACCTACGAGCAGTACTTC; CDR3 protein: CASSQAVLAGGTYEQYF
V gene: TRBV5-1; clone size: once; J gene: TRBJ1-1; D gene: TRBD1; CDR3 DNA: TGCGCCAGCAGCACCGCTGGACAGGGAAGAGCTTTCTTT; CDR3 protein: CASSTAGQGRAFF
V gene: TRBV28; clone size: .; J gene: TRBJ2-1; D gene: TRBD1; CDR3 DNA: TGTGCCAGCACCCCAGGGGGTGGGAATGAGCAGTTCTTC; CDR3 protein: CASTPGGGNEQFF